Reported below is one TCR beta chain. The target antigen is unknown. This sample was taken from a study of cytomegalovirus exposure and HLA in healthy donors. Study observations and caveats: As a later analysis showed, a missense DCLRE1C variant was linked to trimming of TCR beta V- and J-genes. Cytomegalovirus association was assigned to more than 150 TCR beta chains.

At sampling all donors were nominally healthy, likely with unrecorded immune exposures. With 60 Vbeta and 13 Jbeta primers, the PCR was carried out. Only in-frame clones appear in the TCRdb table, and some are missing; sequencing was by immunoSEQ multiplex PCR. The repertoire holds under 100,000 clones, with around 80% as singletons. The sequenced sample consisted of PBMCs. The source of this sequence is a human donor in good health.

The CDR3 DNA is TGTGCCAGCAGCCGATCAGGGCGGACTAACTATGGCTACACCTTC. This translates into CASSRSGRTNYGYTF. The gene calls are TRBV28 and TRBJ1-2; D is perhaps TRBD1 (5 bases). V was shortened by 6 bases and J by 0 bases, with 14 bases between the two germline ends. The CDR3 runs to 15 residues. Germline CDR1 reads MDHEN; CDR2 reads SYDVKM.